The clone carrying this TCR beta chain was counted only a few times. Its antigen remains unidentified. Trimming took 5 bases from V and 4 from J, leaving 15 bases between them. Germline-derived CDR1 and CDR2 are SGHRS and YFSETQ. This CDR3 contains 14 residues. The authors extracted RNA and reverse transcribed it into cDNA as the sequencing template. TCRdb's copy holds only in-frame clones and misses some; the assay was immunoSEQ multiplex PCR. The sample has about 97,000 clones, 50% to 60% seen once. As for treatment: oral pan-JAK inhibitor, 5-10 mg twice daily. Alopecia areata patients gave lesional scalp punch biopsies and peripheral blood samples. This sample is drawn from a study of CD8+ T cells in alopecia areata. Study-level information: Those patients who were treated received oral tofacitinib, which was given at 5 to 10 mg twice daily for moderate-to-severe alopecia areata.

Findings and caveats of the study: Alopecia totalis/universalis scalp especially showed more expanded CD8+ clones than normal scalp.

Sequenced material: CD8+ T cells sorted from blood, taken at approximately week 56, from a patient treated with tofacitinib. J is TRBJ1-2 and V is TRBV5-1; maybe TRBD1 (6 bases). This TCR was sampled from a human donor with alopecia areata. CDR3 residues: CASRTRDTSYGYTF. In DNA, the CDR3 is TGCGCCAGCAGAACCCGGGACACCTCCTATGGCTACACCTTC.